This TCR beta chain came from a study of blood T cells in healthy people across ages. Losses at the gene ends were 5 bases for V and 7 bases for J; bases not matched to a gene: 6. There are 12 residues in the CDR3. Germline CDR1 reads SQVTM; CDR2 reads ANQGSEA. For the second PCR, which ran for roughly 6 to 11 cycles, a sample-barcoded 5' primer and a J-beta primer mix were used. TCRdb processed the 5' RACE reads anew with MiXCR; each CDR3 protein has one entry. The data show around 1.1 million distinct CDR3 sequences, around two fifths seen once. This clonotype was observed many times. The material sequenced was blood. This chain links TRBV29-1 with TRBJ2-7, with 9 bases fitting TRBD1. The TCR comes from a man between 18 and 35 years old in good health. The CDR3 sequence: CSVSGQGQEQYF. DNA of the CDR3: TGCAGCGTTTCCGGACAGGGGCAAGAGCAGTACTTC.